The clone carrying this T cell receptor (beta chain) was found a few times. The antigen remains unidentified. The sample belongs to a study of CD8+CD57+ T cells in acquired aplastic anemia. Study details: Roughly 3 ug was the average amount of DNA from sorted CD4+ and CD8+ cells. Study-level results: Patients and controls had CD8+ Simpson's diversity values that were not significantly distinct. Overlapping CD8+ CDR3 repertoires of patients and controls contained about 27 shared sequences.

The CDR3 spans 13 residues. CDR1 is SEHNR, CDR2 FQNEAQ, per germline (reference sequence). V shed 6 bases and J shed 4 bases, with 11 bases lying between them. Patients chosen for sequencing had CD8+CD57+ cells that had expanded, as shown by flow cytometry. TCR beta VDJ combinations and CDR3 sequences were profiled from genomic DNA. TCRdb redid the calling of the reads with MiXCR, one entry per CDR3 protein. The data show 250,000 to 350,000 distinct CDR3 sequences, about three fifths seen once. This clonotype was obtained from a human donor with aplastic anemia. This chain uses TRBV7-9 with TRBJ2-3; a weak D match, TRBD2 (7 bases). The sample comprised sorted CD4+, CD8+, or CD8+CD57+ T cells (not recorded which) from PBMCs. CDR3 sequence reads: CASRDGGPDTQYF. CDR3 in DNA: TGTGCCAGCAGGGACGGGGGGCCAGATACGCAGTATTTT.